This T cell receptor (beta chain) was recovered during a study of T cell repertoires in cytomegalovirus infection. Study background: It was the public TCR beta signatures that indicated both CMV infection and matching HLA type.

In TCRdb, the reads were re-called with MiXCR into one record per CDR3 protein. The repertoire consists of 140,000 to 150,000 distinct CDR3 sequences, with roughly a third occurring once and the leading ten covering roughly half. The CDR3 extends over 15 amino acids. Germline values: CDR1 DFQATT, CDR2 SNEGSKA (reference sequence). Broader study findings: HLA-C-restricted CMV-specific TCR beta clonotypes were dominant in the ex vivo response. Frequencies of public TCR beta families were cumulated, and this identified carriers of CMV plus the relevant HLA.

A few counts support this clonotype. Its antigen is undetermined. The junction and the germline gene differ at one end; a read error may be behind it. The J gene is TRBJ1-6, the V gene TRBV20-1; TRBD1 aligns across 8 bases. The sample in question was CD8+ T cells from cultured PBMCs, obtained from culture after CMV antigen stimulation. The receptor was derived from a human donor in good health (CMV status not recorded). Some clones in this sample may be carry-over from other donors' samples. Here the CDR3 DNA reads TGCAGTGCTGGAGACGGGACAGGAATAAATTCACCCCTCCACTTT. Its protein is CSAGDGTGINSPLHF.